These 32 T cell receptor beta chains were all obtained from the same sample, sequenced in a study of T cells in Graves' hyperthyroidism and ophthalmopathy. The investigators amplified TCR beta CDR3 regions from RNA transcripts. Initially, a first-round RT-PCR of the TCR CDR3 employed the HTBI primer set. TCRdb re-called the multiplex PCR reads through MiXCR, storing one row per CDR3 protein. The top ten clones hold approximately 49% of a sample with a few hundred thousand distinct CDR3 sequences, approximately 18% of them seen once. The sample taken for sequencing was blood. The receptors shown here come from a woman aged 50 to 65 with Graves' hyperthyroidism.

This clonotype has more than one count but fewer than ten. The CDR3 region has the DNA TGTGCCAGTAGACCTCCGGGACAACGCTACGAGCAGTACTTC. Translated: CASRPPGQRYEQYF. The chain joins TRBV19 to TRBJ2-7, with D perhaps TRBD1 (6 bases). The CDR3 runs 14 residues. Looked up from germline, CDR1 is LNHDA and CDR2 is SQIVND (reference sequence). Between the trimmed V and J ends, which lost 6 bases and 3 bases, there was a span of 15 bases.

This clonotype was seen many times. Here the CDR3 reads CAWSVRRGTEAFF. CDR3 DNA: TGTGCCTGGAGTGTACGTCGAGGAACTGAAGCTTTCTTT. The rearrangement joins TRBV30 to TRBJ1-1; no clear D. Germline CDR1 and CDR2: GTSNPN and SVGIG (reference sequence). This CDR3 comprises 13 residues. Trimming took 0 bases from V and 5 from J, leaving 10 bases between them.

For this clonotype: This may be a read error, as it is one base from a much larger clone. The chain joins TRBV5-1 to TRBJ1-1; TRBD1 matches 9 bases. The CDR3 spans 15 residues. CDR1 is SGHRS and CDR2 is YFSETQ in the germline V gene. CDR3 region: CVSSLWTGVGAEAFF. The CDR3 bases are TGCGTCAGCAGCTTGTGGACAGGGGTTGGGGCTGAAGCTTTCTTT.

The CDR3 nucleotides are TGCGCCAGCAGCCAAGAGAGCGGGGGGGTGTACGAGCAGTACGTC. Residues: CASSQESGGVYEQYV. The gene calls are TRBV4-1 and TRBJ2-7, with 10 bases fitting TRBD2. After removal of 0 bases from V and 4 bases from J, the junction contained 3 bases not matched to a gene. Germline V gene sequence: CDR1 MGHRA, CDR2 YSYEKL. There are 15 residues in the CDR3.

This clonotype has only one observation. This chain connects TRBV6-5 to TRBJ1-6, with D hard to call. The CDR3 spans 14 residues. Trimming stripped 4 bases from V and 4 bases from J, with 8 bases between. The germline gives CDR1 MNHEY, CDR2 SVGAGI. The CDR3 coding sequence is TGTGCCAGCAGTTCAGCAGGTTATAATTCACCCCTCCACTTT. Amino acid sequence: CASSSAGYNSPLHF.

This clonotype was detected many times. This rearrangement joins TRBV12-3 or TRBV12-4 to TRBJ1-1; D is uncertain. The ends were cut back, 7 bases at V and 1 base at J, with 10 bases in the middle. The CDR3 spans 13 residues. Here the CDR3 reads CASTGVGNTEAFF. The CDR3 DNA reads TGTGCCAGCACGGGCGTTGGGAACACTGAAGCTTTCTTT.

In this sample, this clonotype turned up a few times. The chain carries TRBV6-1 and TRBJ2-3; 9 nucleotides line up with TRBD2. The CDR3 is made up of 15 amino acids. The ends lost 1 base at V and 5 bases at J; junction bases unmatched: 4. Germline values: CDR1 MNHNS, CDR2 SASEGT. Here the CDR3 DNA reads TGTGCCAGCAGTGAAGTGGCGGGGGGGCAAGATACGCAGTATTTT. It encodes CASSEVAGGQDTQYF.

This clonotype showed up many times. The chain uses TRBV28 and TRBJ2-3; D might be TRBD1 (6 bases). The CDR3 is made up of 14 amino acids. Germline CDR1 and CDR2: MDHEN and SYDVKM. Between the trimmed V and J ends, which lost 6 bases and 5 bases, there was a span of 15 bases. For the CDR3, the DNA is TGTGCCAGCAGCTTGACAGGAACCAGAGATACGCAGTATTTT. Amino acid sequence: CASSLTGTRDTQYF.

This clonotype was seen only a few times. The chain employs TRBV19 and TRBJ1-5, with 7 nucleotides matching TRBD1. Germline CDR1 LNHDA, CDR2 SQIVND (reference sequence). This CDR3 is built from 14 residues. Trimming removed 3 bases from V and 7 bases from J; junction bases left unmatched: 6. CDR3 sequence (DNA): TGTGCCAGTAGTATGGAAGGGGGCATCCAGCCCCAGCATTTT. Its protein is CASSMEGGIQPQHF.

The V call is TRBV6-1, the J call TRBJ2-1; D could derive from TRBD1 or TRBD2 (5 bases each). Germline assignment: CDR1 MNHNS and CDR2 SASEGT. The CDR3 extends over 16 amino acids. Trimming shortened V by 5 bases and J by 0 bases, and 14 bases separated the two germline ends. CDR3 bases: TGTGCCAGCAGTCTAATGGCAGGGAGCTCCTACAATGAGCAGTTCTTC. Residues: CASSLMAGSSYNEQFF.

This clonotype was recorded at least ten times. This rearrangement joins TRBV27 to TRBJ2-1; D may be TRBD2 (6 bases). The CDR3 runs to 15 residues. Germline loops: CDR1 MNHEY, CDR2 SMNVEV (reference sequence). Trimming cost V 5 bases and J 3 bases, with 14 bases left between them. CDR3 sequence reads: CASSGLTGVYNEQFF. In nucleotides, the CDR3 is TGTGCCAGCAGTGGACTAACGGGGGTCTACAATGAGCAGTTCTTC.

This clonotype was seen a few times. The V gene is TRBV7-9, the J gene TRBJ2-5; TRBD2 aligns across 7 bases. The ends lost 5 bases at V and 5 bases at J; junction bases unmatched: 5. Germline CDR1 SEHNR, CDR2 FQNEAQ (reference sequence). This CDR3 comprises 13 residues. In nucleotides, the CDR3 is TGTGCCAGCAGCGTACTAGCGATGGAGACCCAGTACTTC. Its protein product is CASSVLAMETQYF.

V gene TRBV6-1 combines with J gene TRBJ1-4, with a weak D call TRBD1 (6 bases). The CDR3 is made up of 15 amino acids. CDR1 MNHNS and CDR2 SASEGT come from the germline V gene. Trimming shortened V by 7 bases and J by 0 bases, and 12 bases separated the two germline ends. The DNA of the CDR3 is TGTGCCAGCACCTGGGAGGGGGCAACTAATGAAAAACTGTTTTTT. Protein: CASTWEGATNEKLFF.

This clonotype was detected many times. J is TRBJ1-5 and V is TRBV2; tentatively, D is TRBD1 (6 bases). The V gene lost 2 bases and the J gene lost 4 bases, with 12 bases spanning the gap. The CDR3 length is 15 residues. CDR1 SNHLY and CDR2 FYNNEI come from the germline V gene. CDR3 DNA: TGTGCCAGCAGTGAAACAGGGATAATTAATCAGCCCCAGCATTTT. The encoded protein is CASSETGIINQPQHF.

The chain couples TRBV2 to TRBJ1-1; tentative D call: TRBD1 (6 bases). Germline CDR1 is SNHLY and CDR2 is FYNNEI. Between the trimmed V and J ends, which lost 6 bases and 7 bases, there was a span of 18 bases. The CDR3 totals 14 residues. CDR3 DNA sequence: TGTGCCAGCAGGACAGGTTCGATCGCTGGTGAAGCTTTCTTT. This translates into CASRTGSIAGEAFF. Together with reference TRBV2 and TRBJ1-1, the CDR3 gives the full variable domain: EPEVTQTPSHQVTQMGQEVILRCVPISNHLYFYWYRQILGQKVEFLVSFYNNEISEKSEIFDDQFSVERPDGSNFTLKIRSTKLEDSAMYFCASRTGSIAGEAFFGQGTRLTVV.

This clonotype was seen ten or more times. The V gene is TRBV10-3, the J gene TRBJ1-2; TRBD1 aligns across 8 bases. Per the germline V gene, CDR1 is ENHRY and CDR2 is SYGVKD. V lost 4 bases, J lost 3 bases, and 1 base stayed unmatched. This CDR3 comprises 13 residues. For the CDR3, the DNA is TGTGCCATCAGTGTGGACAGGGACTATGGCTACACCTTC. Translation: CAISVDRDYGYTF.

The V call is TRBV4-1, the J call TRBJ1-1; D is undetermined. There are 15 residues in the CDR3. V was trimmed by 0 bases and J by 8 bases, leaving 16 bases between them. CDR1 is MGHRA, CDR2 YSYEKL, per germline. The CDR3, as DNA: TGCGCCAGCAGCCAAGACGTCGGGGAATCTAGAGAAGCTTTCTTT. Protein: CASSQDVGESREAFF.

This clonotype was detected a few times. The chain couples TRBV5-1 to TRBJ2-1, with TRBD2 matching over 10 bases. Germline V lookup: CDR1 SGHRS, CDR2 YFSETQ. Trimming at V came to 5 bases and at J to 2 bases, leaving 4 bases not matched to a gene. This CDR3 is 15 amino acids long. CDR3 protein: CASSPSGRTYNEQFF. CDR3 nucleotides: TGCGCCAGCAGTCCTAGCGGGAGAACCTACAATGAGCAGTTCTTC.

At least ten counts were recorded for this clonotype. The chain combines TRBV3-1 with TRBJ1-2, with D hard to call. This CDR3 is 15 amino acids long. Trimming removed 0 bases at V and 4 bases at J, with 12 bases between. Germline CDR1 and CDR2: LGHDT and YNNKEL (reference sequence). The CDR3: CASSQDRTYVYGYTF. Here the CDR3 DNA reads TGTGCCAGCAGCCAAGATAGGACGTACGTCTATGGCTACACCTTC. The complete variable domain, with remaining parts taken from reference TRBV3-1 and TRBJ1-2, reads DTAVSQTPKYLVTQMGNDKSIKCEQNLGHDTMYWYKQDSKKFLKIMFSYNNKELIINETVPNRFSPKSPDKAHLNLHINSLELGDSAVYFCASSQDRTYVYGYTFGSGTRLTVV.

The CDR3 DNA reads TGTGCCAGCAGCTTAGCCGGGACAGAAAATTCACCCCTCCACTTT. Amino acids: CASSLAGTENSPLHF. The V call is TRBV7-8, the J call TRBJ1-6; 7 bases fit TRBD1. With V trimmed by 0 bases and J by 7 bases, 3 bases remained unmatched. CDR3 length equals 15 residues. The germline V gene has CDR1 SGHVS and CDR2 FQNEAQ.

Concerning this clonotype itself: This may arise from a read error, as a much more abundant clone is one base away. This chain connects TRBV2 to TRBJ2-1; D is uncertain. This CDR3 has 12 amino acids. Germline CDR1 SNHLY, CDR2 FYNNEI. Trimming shortened V by 4 bases and J by 7 bases, and 8 bases separated the two germline ends. Here the CDR3 reads CASSAGENEQFF. The CDR3 bases are TGTGCCAGCAGTGCAGGCGAGAATGAGCAGTTCTTC.

This clonotype occurred a few times. This may be a read error: a much more frequent sequence differs by one nucleotide. V gene TRBV7-9 combines with J gene TRBJ2-5; the match to TRBD2 covers 15 bases. The J segment lost 4 bases and the V segment lost 5 bases, leaving 2 bases of the junction unmatched. Germline lookup yields CDR1 SEHNR and CDR2 FQNEAQ (reference sequence). The CDR3 covers 15 residues. DNA for the CDR3: TGTGCCAGCAGCCGGACTAGCGGGAGGGTAGAGACCCAGTACTTC. This gives the protein CASSRTSGRVETQYF.

This clonotype was seen ten or more times. The chain links TRBV5-1 to TRBJ1-1; no clear D gene. The V gene's germline CDR1 is SGHRS and CDR2 YFSETQ. This CDR3 spans 13 amino acids. The ends were cut back, 5 bases at V and 3 bases at J, with 11 bases in the middle. CDR3 bases: TGCGCCAGCAGATCCCAGCCGGACACTGAAGCTTTCTTT. This codes for CASRSQPDTEAFF.

The gene calls are TRBV5-6 and TRBJ1-2, with TRBD1 matching 9 bases. Germline values: CDR1 SGHDT, CDR2 YYEEEE. The V segment lost 4 bases and the J segment 7 bases; nucleotides outside the gene matches: 5. The CDR3 contains 13 residues. In nucleotides, the CDR3 is TGTGCCAGCAGCGACGACAGGGGGTCTGGCTACACCTTC. This translates into CASSDDRGSGYTF. The whole variable domain, filled in from reference TRBV5-6 and TRBJ1-2, reads DAGVTQSPTHLIKTRGQQVTLRCSPKSGHDTVSWYQQALGQGPQFIFQYYEEEERQRGNFPDRFSGHQFPNYSSELNVNALLLGDSALYLCASSDDRGSGYTFGSGTRLTVV.

The chain carries TRBV7-9 and TRBJ2-3; 8 bases line up with TRBD2. The CDR3 has 16 amino acids. V shed 5 bases, J shed 5 bases, and the junction held 12 bases outside the gene matches. Germline V CDR1 and CDR2: SEHNR, FQNEAQ (reference sequence). CDR3 in amino acids: CASSGIGGGPGDTQYF. As DNA, the CDR3 is TGTGCCAGCAGCGGGATCGGGGGGGGGCCAGGAGATACGCAGTATTTT.

In its sample, this clonotype was seen many times. The rearrangement joins TRBV18 to TRBJ1-5; D is unclear. CDR3 size: 14 residues. The germline V and J ends were trimmed by 3 bases and 1 base, with 7 bases remaining between them. CDR1 and CDR2 from the germline V gene are KGHSH and LQKENI. CDR3 residues: CASSPSRSNQPQHF. DNA of the CDR3: TGTGCCAGCTCACCTTCACGGAGCAATCAGCCCCAGCATTTT. The entire variable domain, with the rest obtained from reference TRBV18 and TRBJ1-5, is as follows: NAGVMQNPRHLVRRRGQEARLRCSPMKGHSHVYWYRQLPEEGLKFMVYLQKENIIDESGMPKERFSAEFPKEGPSILRIQQVVRGDSAAYFCASSPSRSNQPQHFGDGTRLSIL.

The chain links TRBV5-1 to TRBJ2-3; TRBD1 matches at 10 bases. The CDR3 covers 15 residues. Trimming removed 0 bases from V and 6 bases from J; junction bases left unmatched: 4. Per germline, CDR1 SGHRS and CDR2 YFSETQ. The CDR3 bases are TGCGCCAGCAGCTTGGAGACAGGGGGCGCGGATACGCAGTATTTT. Amino acids: CASSLETGGADTQYF.

The genes are TRBV7-6 and TRBJ2-7; D is possibly TRBD2 (5 bases). Germline V gene sequence: CDR1 SGHVS, CDR2 FNYEAQ. Trimming took 0 bases from V and 6 from J, leaving 9 bases between them. This CDR3 has 13 residues. Here the CDR3 DNA reads TGTGCCAGCAGCTTAGCTGGACTCTCCGAGCAGTACTTC. It codes for CASSLAGLSEQYF.

The CDR3 protein is CASHENTGELFF. The CDR3 DNA reads TGTGCCAGCCACGAGAACACCGGGGAGCTGTTTTTT. The rearrangement links TRBV28 to TRBJ2-2; unclear D gene. Trimming shortened V by 8 bases and J by 1 base, and 5 bases separated the two germline ends. This CDR3 has 12 residues. Germline V lookup: CDR1 MDHEN, CDR2 SYDVKM.

This clonotype was observed at least ten times. The chain links TRBV7-8 to TRBJ1-1; D perhaps matches TRBD1 (6 bases). Looked up from germline, CDR1 is SGHVS and CDR2 is FQNEAQ. This CDR3 region has 14 residues. Trimming took off 7 bases at V and 4 bases at J, with 16 bases between the two ends. Here the CDR3 reads CASMLAGVRTEAFF. The CDR3 DNA follows: TGTGCCAGCATGTTAGCAGGGGTGCGCACTGAAGCTTTCTTT.

This rearrangement joins TRBV25-1 to TRBJ2-7, with D tentatively TRBD1 or TRBD2 (5 bases each). The germline gives CDR1 MGHDK, CDR2 SYGVNS. The CDR3 totals 16 residues. Between the trimmed V and J ends, which lost 2 bases and 1 base, there was a span of 15 bases. CDR3 sequence (DNA): TGTGCCAGCAGTGAAGCGAGCCGGGACCTGTCCTACGAGCAGTACTTC. It translates to CASSEASRDLSYEQYF.

This clonotype appeared a few times. The chain uses TRBV28 and TRBJ2-7; 9 bases are shared with TRBD2. V lost 6 bases and J lost 2; bases outside the gene matches: 11. CDR3 size: 16 residues. Looked up from germline, CDR1 is MDHEN and CDR2 is SYDVKM. CDR3 in DNA: TGTGCCAGCAGGATCCCGGGACTAGCAGTCCCCTACGAGCAGTACTTC. This gives the protein CASRIPGLAVPYEQYF.